These 32 T cell receptor beta chains originate from one sample sequenced in a study of T-cell memory formation after mild COVID-19. TCRdb used MiXCR to reprocess the 5' RACE reads, holding one entry per CDR3 protein. Of more than 450,000 distinct CDR3 sequences listed, roughly 17% were seen once; the top ten hold about 11%. The sample comprised PBMCs or a T cell subset sorted from them (not recorded which). These receptor sequences come from an adult woman who had mild COVID-19 (a few samples of this study predate the infection). Cell type and time point are not known.

This chain uses TRBV9 with TRBJ2-3; D call uncertain. The germline gives CDR1 SGDLS, CDR2 YYNGEE. The CDR3 is made up of 12 amino acids. Trimming left V 4 bases short and J 6 bases short, with 9 bases between. The CDR3 nucleotides read TGTGCCAGCAGCCCCGAAGGGGATACGCAGTATTTT. Translation gives CASSPEGDTQYF.

This clonotype has more than one count but fewer than ten. The genes are TRBV12-3 or TRBV12-4 and TRBJ1-2; perhaps TRBD1 as D (5 bases). Trimming cost V 3 bases and J 0 bases, with 11 bases left between them. The CDR3 covers 15 residues. The CDR3 sequence is CASSFETAANYGYTF. The CDR3 DNA reads as TGTGCCAGCAGTTTTGAGACAGCAGCTAACTATGGCTACACCTTC.

The chain is built from TRBV10-3 and TRBJ1-4; TRBD1 is a possible D gene (5 bases). V shed 9 bases and J shed 0 bases, with 14 bases lying between them. CDR1 and CDR2 (germline): ENHRY, SYGVKD. CDR3 length: 15 residues. CDR3 nucleotides: TGTGCCATTTCCCAAGGGGCAGCAACTAATGAAAAACTGTTTTTT. Protein sequence: CAISQGAATNEKLFF.

This clonotype was counted only a few times. This chain links TRBV6-1 with TRBJ2-7; TRBD1 might be the D (6 bases). The CDR3 loop spans 13 amino acids. Trimming stripped 7 bases from V and 2 bases from J, with 12 bases between. In germline, CDR1 is MNHNS, CDR2 SASEGT. CDR3: CASNTGWPYEQYF. In nucleotides, the CDR3 is TGTGCCAGCAACACAGGGTGGCCCTACGAGCAGTACTTC.

This clonotype was seen repeatedly, ten times or more. This chain links TRBV24-1 with TRBJ2-3, with 16 bases lining up with TRBD2. V dropped 5 bases and J dropped 3; count of bases not matched to a gene: 16. The germline gives CDR1 KGHDR, CDR2 SFDVKD. This CDR3 region has 21 residues. The CDR3 sequence is CATSGGTGLAGGRGWTDTQYF. The CDR3 nucleotides are TGTGCCACCAGTGGGGGGACGGGACTAGCGGGGGGGCGTGGATGGACAGATACGCAGTATTTT.

In its sample, this clonotype was seen a few times. The gene calls are TRBV29-1 and TRBJ2-1; D is perhaps TRBD2 (5 bases). This CDR3 spans 13 amino acids. V lost 4 bases, J lost 2 bases, and 9 bases lay in between. Germline CDR1 and CDR2: SQVTM and ANQGSEA. CDR3 in amino acids: CSVGNSAYNEQFF. The CDR3 DNA is TGCAGCGTTGGTAATAGCGCCTACAATGAGCAGTTCTTC.

This clonotype appeared many times. V is TRBV7-9 and J is TRBJ1-1; TRBD1 agrees at 7 bases. V lost 1 base to trimming and J lost 0 bases; unmatched junction nucleotides: 2. The CDR3 loop spans 15 amino acids. Germline-derived CDR1 and CDR2 are SEHNR and FQNEAQ (reference sequence). CDR3 amino acids: CASSLGTGVNTEAFF. The CDR3, as DNA: TGTGCCAGCAGCTTAGGTACAGGGGTGAACACTGAAGCTTTCTTT.

This clonotype was seen a handful of times. A read error may account for a junction end that differs from germline. CDR3 loop: CSARELREDGF. DNA for the CDR3: TGCAGTGCTAGAGAGTTGCGGGAGGACGGCTTC. This chain connects TRBV20-1 to TRBJ2-7, with TRBD2 matching 8 bases. Germline assignment: CDR1 DFQATT and CDR2 SNEGSKA (reference sequence). The CDR3 is 11 amino acids.

This chain uses TRBV7-8 with TRBJ2-2; D ambiguous. The V end lost 5 bases, the J end lost 6 bases, and 22 bases lay between the germline ends. Germline V gives CDR1 SGHVS, CDR2 FQNEAQ. The CDR3 extends over 17 amino acids. CDR3 coding DNA: TGTGCCAGCAGCGACAATAAAGGGCCAATTGATCCCGGGGAGCTGTTTTTT. Protein sequence: CASSDNKGPIDPGELFF.

This clonotype was seen more than once but under ten times. The genes are TRBV5-1 and TRBJ1-2, with 7 bases matching TRBD1. The CDR3 totals 14 residues. J lost 4 bases, V lost 2 bases, and 5 bases had no gene match. Germline V gene lookup returns CDR1 SGHRS and CDR2 YFSETQ. The CDR3 nucleotides are TGCGCCAGCAGCTTTACAGGGGTGGGCTATGGCTACACCTTC. Its translation: CASSFTGVGYGYTF.

V is TRBV29-1 and J is TRBJ2-1, with unresolved D. The CDR3 length is 13 residues. V was pared by 8 bases and J by 0 bases, with 11 bases between. Looked up from germline, CDR1 is SQVTM and CDR2 is ANQGSEA. The CDR3 bases are TGCAGCCTCACCAATAGCTCCTACAATGAGCAGTTCTTC. This encodes CSLTNSSYNEQFF.

The chain carries TRBV10-2 and TRBJ2-1; 10 bases are shared with TRBD2. The CDR3 contains 16 residues. Trimming removed 6 bases from V and 9 bases from J; junction bases left unmatched: 14. Germline CDR1 reads WSHSY; CDR2 reads SAAADI. The CDR3 loop reads CASRPIAGGLLREQFF. CDR3 nucleotide sequence: TGCGCCAGCAGGCCTATAGCGGGAGGTCTCTTGCGTGAGCAGTTCTTC.

This clonotype occurred a few times. The rearrangement links TRBV6-5 to TRBJ2-3; possibly TRBD2 for D (6 bases). Germline CDR1 MNHEY, CDR2 SVGAGI. V shed 2 bases and J shed 7 bases, with 13 bases lying between them. This CDR3 is 14 amino acids long. CDR3 region: CASSYRPGGNTQYF. CDR3 in DNA: TGTGCCAGCAGTTACCGGCCCGGGGGAAATACGCAGTATTTT.

V usage is TRBV18 and J usage is TRBJ2-7; D may correspond to TRBD1 or TRBD2 (6 bases each). The V end was cut by 2 bases, the J end by 2 bases, with 13 bases between. Germline V gives CDR1 KGHSH, CDR2 LQKENI. This CDR3 region has 15 residues. CDR3 sequence reads: CASSPTSGGPYEQYF. The CDR3 DNA sequence: TGTGCCAGCTCACCAACCTCCGGGGGCCCCTACGAGCAGTACTTC.

The chain employs TRBV15 and TRBJ2-5, with D uncertain. Germline values: CDR1 LNHNV, CDR2 YYDKDF (reference sequence). The CDR3 contains 17 residues. V was clipped by 1 base and J by 0 bases, with 15 bases between them. CDR3 region: CATSRVTLTVYQETQYF. CDR3 nucleotide sequence: TGTGCCACCAGCAGAGTAACTCTGACCGTGTACCAAGAGACCCAGTACTTC.

The CDR3 DNA reads TGTGCCAGCAGCTCGGGACTAGACCCAAACACCGGGGAGCTGTTTTTT. It codes for CASSSGLDPNTGELFF. The rearrangement uses TRBV11-2 and TRBJ2-2, with 8 bases fitting TRBD2. Trimming took 4 bases from V and 2 from J; bases not matched to a gene: 6. CDR1 is SGHAT and CDR2 is FQNNGV in the germline V gene. The CDR3 runs to 16 residues.

The V gene is TRBV6-5, the J gene TRBJ2-1; 9 bases match TRBD2. From germline, CDR1 is MNHEY and CDR2 SVGAGI. V shed 2 bases, J shed 5 bases, and the junction held 4 bases outside the gene matches. This CDR3 comprises 15 residues. This chain's CDR3 is CASSYGRGGHNEQFF. The CDR3 bases are TGTGCCAGCAGTTACGGGCGGGGGGGGCACAATGAGCAGTTCTTC.

The V and J genes are TRBV13 and TRBJ2-1; D is possibly TRBD2 (6 bases). With 5 bases removed from V and 5 bases from J, the gap between germline ends came to 13 bases. Germline V gene data show CDR1 as PRHDT and CDR2 as FYEKMQ (reference sequence). The CDR3 runs to 14 residues. For the CDR3, the DNA is TGTGCCAGCAGCGACCGGGGGAGGCACAATGAGCAGTTCTTC. This encodes CASSDRGRHNEQFF.

The V and J genes are TRBV12-3 or TRBV12-4 and TRBJ1-5; D not certain. Between the trimmed V and J ends, which lost 5 bases and 4 bases, there was a span of 12 bases. The CDR3 totals 14 residues. The CDR3 nucleotides are TGTGCCAGCAGTGACACCCAGTGGAATCAGCCCCAGCATTTT. Protein product: CASSDTQWNQPQHF.

The chain couples TRBV5-6 to TRBJ2-5; no firm D call. The V end lost 0 bases, the J end lost 1 base, and 13 bases lay between the germline ends. Germline V gene data show CDR1 as SGHDT and CDR2 as YYEEEE. The length of the CDR3 is 16 residues. In DNA, the CDR3 is TGTGCCAGCAGCTTGGGGGTGCTCGCGAGCCAAGAGACCCAGTACTTC. Protein sequence: CASSLGVLASQETQYF.

Comments on this clonotype: The junction and the germline gene differ at one end; a read error may be behind it. The chain is built from TRBV6-2 or TRBV6-3 and TRBJ2-5; weak D call: TRBD2 (5 bases). This CDR3 comprises 17 residues. In germline, CDR1 is MNHEY, CDR2 SVGEGT. DNA of the CDR3: TGTGCCAGCAGTTCAGTGACTGGAGGAAGGTACCAAGAGACCAAGTACTTC. This sequence encodes CASSSVTGGRYQETKYF.

The rearrangement uses TRBV18 and TRBJ1-2, with a tentative D call TRBD1 (6 bases). V dropped 3 bases and J dropped 2 bases, with 13 bases sitting between them. Germline V lookup: CDR1 KGHSH, CDR2 LQKENI. The CDR3 contains 15 residues. The CDR3 DNA is TGTGCCAGCTCACCTTCCACAGGGCTAAACTATGGCTACACCTTC. Translating it yields CASSPSTGLNYGYTF.

The rearrangement joins TRBV29-1 to TRBJ2-3; D perhaps matches TRBD1 (7 bases). This CDR3 has 14 residues. With 6 bases removed from V and 1 base from J, the gap between germline ends came to 14 bases. Germline CDR1 is SQVTM and CDR2 is ANQGSEA. CDR3 sequence: CSVEGAGGTDTQYF. The CDR3 DNA follows: TGCAGCGTGGAGGGGGCTGGCGGCACAGATACGCAGTATTTT.

This chain uses TRBV12-3 or TRBV12-4 with TRBJ2-5; TRBD1 matches 8 bases. Trimming removed 2 bases from V and 5 bases from J; junction bases left unmatched: 4. CDR3 length equals 14 residues. CDR3 in DNA: TGTGCCAGCAGTTTATACAGGGGGTGGGAGACCCAGTACTTC. Translated: CASSLYRGWETQYF.

The V call is TRBV14, the J call TRBJ1-3, with D unclear. V dropped 4 bases and J dropped 4 bases, with 17 bases sitting between them. CDR3 length equals 16 residues. The V gene's germline CDR1 is SGHDN and CDR2 FVKESK. CDR3: CASSPLTAPFGNTIYF. For the CDR3, the DNA is TGTGCCAGCAGCCCACTGACGGCCCCGTTCGGAAACACCATATATTTT. The complete variable domain, with remaining parts taken from reference TRBV14 and TRBJ1-3, reads EAGVTQFPSHSVIEKGQTVTLRCDPISGHDNLYWYRRVMGKEIKFLLHFVKESKQDESGMPNNRFLAERTGGTYSTLKVQPAELEDSGVYFCASSPLTAPFGNTIYFGEGSWLTVV.

The chain links TRBV24-1 to TRBJ2-1; tentative D call: TRBD1 (6 bases). CDR1 KGHDR and CDR2 SFDVKD come from the germline V gene. The CDR3 spans 14 residues. Trimming removed 1 base at V and 8 bases at J, with 11 bases between. Here the CDR3 reads CATSDLTGSHEQFF. CDR3 nucleotide sequence: TGTGCCACCAGTGATTTAACAGGGAGTCATGAGCAGTTCTTC.

The rearrangement uses TRBV7-8 and TRBJ2-7; D is ambiguous. The CDR3 sequence is 16 residues long. Germline loops: CDR1 SGHVS, CDR2 FQNEAQ. V shed 4 bases and J shed 1 base, with 17 bases lying between them. CDR3 in amino acids: CASSSRDGIQSYEQYF. In DNA form, the CDR3 reads TGTGCCAGCAGCTCCCGAGATGGGATTCAATCCTACGAGCAGTACTTC. The entire variable domain, with the rest obtained from reference TRBV7-8 and TRBJ2-7, is as follows: GAGVSQSPRYKVAKRGQDVALRCDPISGHVSLFWYQQALGQGPEFLTYFQNEAQLDKSGLPSDRFFAERPEGSVSTLKIQRTQQEDSAVYLCASSSRDGIQSYEQYFGPGTRLTVT.

This clonotype showed up just a few times. The chain joins TRBV7-6 to TRBJ2-3; D is tentatively TRBD1 or TRBD2 (11 bases each). CDR1 is SGHVS, CDR2 FNYEAQ, per germline. The V and J ends lost 5 bases and 4 bases respectively, with 28 bases between them. The CDR3 has 19 amino acids. This CDR3 is CASSHHRRLAGQGADTQYF. CDR3 DNA: TGTGCCAGCAGCCACCACCGGAGACTAGCGGGACAGGGGGCAGATACGCAGTATTTT.

There are a few counts of this clonotype. The J gene is TRBJ1-3, the V gene TRBV13, with unresolved D. The germline gives CDR1 PRHDT, CDR2 FYEKMQ (reference sequence). This CDR3 is built from 17 residues. V was pared by 5 bases and J by 0 bases, with 17 bases between. The CDR3 spells CASSPSVSRNSGNTIYF. The CDR3 DNA reads TGTGCCAGCAGCCCGTCGGTGAGCCGAAACTCTGGAAACACCATATATTTT.

The chain has TRBV4-1 and TRBJ2-5; no firm D call. V was trimmed by 0 bases and J by 1 base, leaving 15 bases between them. The V gene's germline CDR1 is MGHRA and CDR2 YSYEKL. This CDR3 has 17 residues. DNA of the CDR3: TGCGCCAGCAGCCAAGACGTAGACCCATGGCTCCAAGAGACCCAGTACTTC. Protein: CASSQDVDPWLQETQYF.

There are a few counts of this clonotype. The rearrangement links TRBV10-3 to TRBJ1-1; no clear D gene. Trimming took off 2 bases at V and 1 base at J, with 8 bases between the two ends. Germline V CDR1 and CDR2: ENHRY, SYGVKD. The CDR3 runs to 14 residues. The CDR3 reads CAISEKVGNTEAFF. The CDR3 nucleotides are TGTGCCATCAGTGAGAAGGTGGGGAACACTGAAGCTTTCTTT.

The sample holds one count of this clonotype. The J gene is TRBJ2-7, the V gene TRBV6-2 or TRBV6-3; the D is unclear. The V end lost 3 bases, the J end lost 2 bases, and 14 bases lay between the germline ends. This CDR3 region has 15 residues. Germline V gives CDR1 MNHEY, CDR2 SVGEGT. The CDR3 here is CASSYSTSPTYEQYF. DNA for the CDR3: TGTGCCAGCAGTTATTCAACCTCGCCAACCTACGAGCAGTACTTC.